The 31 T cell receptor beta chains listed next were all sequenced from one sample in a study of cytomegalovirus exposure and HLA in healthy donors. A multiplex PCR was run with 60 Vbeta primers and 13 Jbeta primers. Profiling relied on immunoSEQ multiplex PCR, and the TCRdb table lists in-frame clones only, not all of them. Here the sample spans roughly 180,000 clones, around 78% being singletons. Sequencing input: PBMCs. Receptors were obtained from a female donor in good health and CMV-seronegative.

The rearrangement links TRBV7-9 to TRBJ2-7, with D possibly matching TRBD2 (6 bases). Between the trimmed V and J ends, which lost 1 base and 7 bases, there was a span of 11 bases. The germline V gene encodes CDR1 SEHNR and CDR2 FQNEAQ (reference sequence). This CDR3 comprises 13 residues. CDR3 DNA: TGTGCCAGCAGCTTAGGGGGGGTGGGGGAGCAGTACTTC. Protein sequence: CASSLGGVGEQYF.

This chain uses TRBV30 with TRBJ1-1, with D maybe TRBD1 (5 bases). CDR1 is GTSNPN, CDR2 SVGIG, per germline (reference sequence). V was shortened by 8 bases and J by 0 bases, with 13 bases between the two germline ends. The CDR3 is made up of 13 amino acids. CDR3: CAGKTAMNTEAFF. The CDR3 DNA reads TGTGCCGGAAAGACAGCCATGAACACTGAAGCTTTCTTT.

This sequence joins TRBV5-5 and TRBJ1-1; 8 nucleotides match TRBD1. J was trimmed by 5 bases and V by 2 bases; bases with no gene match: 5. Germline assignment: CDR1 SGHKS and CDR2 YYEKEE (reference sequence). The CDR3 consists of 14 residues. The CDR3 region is CASSFPDRATEAFF. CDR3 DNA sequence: TGTGCCAGCAGCTTCCCGGACAGGGCGACTGAAGCTTTCTTT.

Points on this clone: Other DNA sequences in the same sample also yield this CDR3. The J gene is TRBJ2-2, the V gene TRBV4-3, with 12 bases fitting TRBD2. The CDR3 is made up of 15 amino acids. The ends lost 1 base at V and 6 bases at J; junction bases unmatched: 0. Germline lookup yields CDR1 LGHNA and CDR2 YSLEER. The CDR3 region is CASSQGLAGAGELFF. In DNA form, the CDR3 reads TGCGCCAGCAGCCAAGGACTAGCGGGGGCCGGGGAGCTGTTTTTT.

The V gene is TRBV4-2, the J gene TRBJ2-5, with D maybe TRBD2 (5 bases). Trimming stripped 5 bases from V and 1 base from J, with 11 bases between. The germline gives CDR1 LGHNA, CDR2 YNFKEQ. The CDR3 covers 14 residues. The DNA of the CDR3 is TGTGCCAGCAGCTTACTAGGACTCCAAGAGACCCAGTACTTC. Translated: CASSLLGLQETQYF.

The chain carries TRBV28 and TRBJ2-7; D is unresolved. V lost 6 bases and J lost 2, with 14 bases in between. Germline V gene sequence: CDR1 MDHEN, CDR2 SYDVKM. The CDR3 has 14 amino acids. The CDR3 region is CASRNPTVPYEQYF. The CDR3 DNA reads TGTGCCAGCAGGAACCCTACGGTCCCCTACGAGCAGTACTTC.

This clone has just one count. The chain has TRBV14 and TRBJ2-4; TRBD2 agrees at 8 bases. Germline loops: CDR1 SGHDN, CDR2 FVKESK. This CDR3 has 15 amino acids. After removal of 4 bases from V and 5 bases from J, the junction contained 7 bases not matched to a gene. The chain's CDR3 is CASSRVGGVQNIQYF. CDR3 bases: TGTGCCAGCAGCCGCGTCGGGGGGGTCCAAAACATTCAGTACTTC.

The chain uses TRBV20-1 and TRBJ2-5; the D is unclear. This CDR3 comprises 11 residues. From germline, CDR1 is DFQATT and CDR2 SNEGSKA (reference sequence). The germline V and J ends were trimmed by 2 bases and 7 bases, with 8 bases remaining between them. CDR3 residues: CSARTEGTQYF. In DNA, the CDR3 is TGCAGTGCTAGAACAGAAGGGACCCAGTACTTC.

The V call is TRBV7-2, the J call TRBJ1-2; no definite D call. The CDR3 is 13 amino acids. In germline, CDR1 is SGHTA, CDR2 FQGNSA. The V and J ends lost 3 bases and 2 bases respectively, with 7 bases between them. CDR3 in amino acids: CASSLRENYGYTF. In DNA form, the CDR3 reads TGTGCCAGCAGCTTGCGGGAGAACTATGGCTACACCTTC.

CDR3: CASSSLRGRTEAFF. Here the CDR3 DNA reads TGTGCCAGCAGCTCACTCAGGGGGCGGACTGAAGCTTTCTTT. V is TRBV7-9 and J is TRBJ1-1; 8 bases agree with TRBD1. CDR3 length equals 14 residues. Germline trimming cut 4 bases from V and 5 bases from J; bases unmatched to any gene: 6. Germline values: CDR1 SEHNR, CDR2 FQNEAQ (reference sequence).

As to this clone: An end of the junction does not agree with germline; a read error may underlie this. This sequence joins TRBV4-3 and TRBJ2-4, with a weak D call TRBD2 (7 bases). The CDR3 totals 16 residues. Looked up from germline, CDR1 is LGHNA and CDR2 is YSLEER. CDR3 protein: CASSQEFRGGGNSQYF. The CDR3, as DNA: TGCGCCAGCAGCCAAGAATTTCGGGGAGGGGGAAACAGTCAGTACTTC.

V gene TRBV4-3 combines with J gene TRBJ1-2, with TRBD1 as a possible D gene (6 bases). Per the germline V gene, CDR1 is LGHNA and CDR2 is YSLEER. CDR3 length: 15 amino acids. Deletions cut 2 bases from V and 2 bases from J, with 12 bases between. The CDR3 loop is CASSQTGSGNYGYTF. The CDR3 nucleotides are TGCGCCAGCAGCCAAACAGGGTCGGGCAACTATGGCTACACCTTC.

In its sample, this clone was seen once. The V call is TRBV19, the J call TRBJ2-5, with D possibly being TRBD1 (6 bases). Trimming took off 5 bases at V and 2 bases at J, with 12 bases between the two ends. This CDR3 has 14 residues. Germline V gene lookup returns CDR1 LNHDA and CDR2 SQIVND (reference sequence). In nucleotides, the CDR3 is TGTGCCAGTAGTCTAAGACAGGCACAAGAGACCCAGTACTTC. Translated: CASSLRQAQETQYF. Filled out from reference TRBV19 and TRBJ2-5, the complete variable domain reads DGGITQSPKYLFRKEGQNVTLSCEQNLNHDAMYWYRQDPGQGLRLIYYSQIVNDFQKGDIAEGYSVSREKKESFPLTVTSAQKNPTAFYLCASSLRQAQETQYFGPGTRLLVL.

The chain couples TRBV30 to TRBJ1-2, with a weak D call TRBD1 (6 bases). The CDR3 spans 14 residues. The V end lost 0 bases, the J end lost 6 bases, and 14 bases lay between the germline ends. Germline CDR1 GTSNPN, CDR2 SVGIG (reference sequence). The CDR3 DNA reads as TGTGCCTGGAGTGTTTATCTCACAGGGAATGGCTACACCTTC. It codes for CAWSVYLTGNGYTF.

CDR3 sequence reads: CASSAGHGELFF. Here the CDR3 DNA reads TGCGCCAGCAGCGCTGGGCACGGGGAGCTGTTTTTT. This chain uses TRBV5-1 with TRBJ2-2; D is unresolved. The CDR3 is made up of 12 amino acids. Per the germline V gene, CDR1 is SGHRS and CDR2 is YFSETQ. The V end lost 4 bases, the J end lost 7 bases, and 8 bases lay between the germline ends. Complete variable domain (other parts from reference TRBV5-1 and TRBJ2-2): KAGVTQTPRYLIKTRGQQVTLSCSPISGHRSVSWYQQTPGQGLQFLFEYFSETQRNKGNFPGRFSGRQFSNSRSEMNVSTLELGDSALYLCASSAGHGELFFGEGSRLTVL.

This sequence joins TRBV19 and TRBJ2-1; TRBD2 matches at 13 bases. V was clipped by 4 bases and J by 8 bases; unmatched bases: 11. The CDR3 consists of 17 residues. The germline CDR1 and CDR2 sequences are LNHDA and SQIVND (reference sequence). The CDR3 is CASSKLAGGNKGDEQFF. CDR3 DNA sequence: TGTGCCAGTAGTAAACTAGCGGGAGGGAACAAGGGCGATGAGCAGTTCTTC.

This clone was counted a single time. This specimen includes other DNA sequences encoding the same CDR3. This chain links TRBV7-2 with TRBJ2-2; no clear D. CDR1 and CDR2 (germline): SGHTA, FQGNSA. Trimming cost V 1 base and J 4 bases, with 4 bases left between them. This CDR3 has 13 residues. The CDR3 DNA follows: TGTGCCAGCAGCTTAGGAGGCACCGGGGAGCTGTTTTTT. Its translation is CASSLGGTGELFF.

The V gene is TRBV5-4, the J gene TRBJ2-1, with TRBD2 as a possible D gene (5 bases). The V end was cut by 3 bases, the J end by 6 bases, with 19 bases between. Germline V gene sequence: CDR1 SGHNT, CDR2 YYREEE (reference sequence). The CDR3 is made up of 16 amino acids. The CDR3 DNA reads TGTGCCAGCAGCTGGGCCCTAGGGAGAGCCCCCAATGAGCAGTTCTTC. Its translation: CASSWALGRAPNEQFF.

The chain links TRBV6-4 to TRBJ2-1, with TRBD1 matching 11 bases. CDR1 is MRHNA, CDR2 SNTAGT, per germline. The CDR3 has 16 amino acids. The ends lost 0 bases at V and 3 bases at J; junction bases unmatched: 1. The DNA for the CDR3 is TGTGCCAGCAGTGACTCAGGGACAGGGGGCTACAATGAGCAGTTCTTC. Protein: CASSDSGTGGYNEQFF.

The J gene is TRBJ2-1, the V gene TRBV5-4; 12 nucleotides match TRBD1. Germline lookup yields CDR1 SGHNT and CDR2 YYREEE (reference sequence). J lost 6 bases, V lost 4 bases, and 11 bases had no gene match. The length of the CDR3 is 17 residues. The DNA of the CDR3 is TGTGCCAGCAGCCTACCGGGACAGGGGGCCCTAAGCAATGAGCAGTTCTTC. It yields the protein CASSLPGQGALSNEQFF.

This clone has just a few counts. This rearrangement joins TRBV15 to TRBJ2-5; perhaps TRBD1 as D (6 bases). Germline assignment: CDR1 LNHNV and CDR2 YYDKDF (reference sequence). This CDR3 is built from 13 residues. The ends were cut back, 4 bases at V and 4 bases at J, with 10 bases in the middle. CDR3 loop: CATSTGVLETQYF. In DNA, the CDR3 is TGTGCCACCAGCACAGGGGTTTTAGAGACCCAGTACTTC.

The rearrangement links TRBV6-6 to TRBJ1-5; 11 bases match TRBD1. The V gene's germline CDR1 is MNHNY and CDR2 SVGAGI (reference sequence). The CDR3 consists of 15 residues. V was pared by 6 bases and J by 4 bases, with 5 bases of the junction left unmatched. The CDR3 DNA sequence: TGTGCCAGCAGCGAAGGACAGGGGGCAAATCAGCCCCAGCATTTT. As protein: CASSEGQGANQPQHF.

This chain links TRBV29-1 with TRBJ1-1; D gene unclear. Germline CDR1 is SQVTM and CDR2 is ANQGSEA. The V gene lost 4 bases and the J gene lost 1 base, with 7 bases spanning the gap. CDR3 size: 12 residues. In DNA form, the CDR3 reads TGCAGCGTTGTGGCGGGGAACACTGAAGCTTTCTTT. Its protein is CSVVAGNTEAFF.

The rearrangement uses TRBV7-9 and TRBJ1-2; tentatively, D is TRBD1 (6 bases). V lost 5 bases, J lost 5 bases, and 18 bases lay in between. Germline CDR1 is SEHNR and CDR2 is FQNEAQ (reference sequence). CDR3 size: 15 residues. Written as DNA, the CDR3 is TGTGCCAGCAGCCGTTTACAGGGCCATCGTTATGGCTACACCTTC. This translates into CASSRLQGHRYGYTF. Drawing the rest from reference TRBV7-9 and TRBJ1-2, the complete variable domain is DTGVSQNPRHKITKRGQNVTFRCDPISEHNRLYWYRQTLGQGPEFLTYFQNEAQLEKSRLLSDRFSAERPKGSFSTLEIQRTEQGDSAMYLCASSRLQGHRYGYTFGSGTRLTVV.

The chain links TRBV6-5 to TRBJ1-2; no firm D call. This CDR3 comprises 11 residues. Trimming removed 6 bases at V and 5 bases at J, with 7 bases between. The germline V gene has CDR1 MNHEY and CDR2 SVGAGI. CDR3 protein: CASSPGYGYTF. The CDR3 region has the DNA TGTGCCAGCAGCCCCGGGTATGGCTACACCTTC.

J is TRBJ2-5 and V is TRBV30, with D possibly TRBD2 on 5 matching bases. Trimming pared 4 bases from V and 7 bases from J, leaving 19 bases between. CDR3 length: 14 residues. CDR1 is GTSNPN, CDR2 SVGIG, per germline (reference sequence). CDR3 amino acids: CAWTPGLGKGTQYF. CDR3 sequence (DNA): TGTGCCTGGACCCCAGGACTTGGGAAAGGGACCCAGTACTTC.

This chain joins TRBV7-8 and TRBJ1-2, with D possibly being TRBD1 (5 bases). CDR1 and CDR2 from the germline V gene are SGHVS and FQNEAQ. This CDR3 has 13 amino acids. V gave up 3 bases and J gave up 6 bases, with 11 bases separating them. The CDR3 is CASSFKGENGYTF. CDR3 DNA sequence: TGTGCCAGCAGCTTTAAAGGGGAAAATGGCTACACCTTC.

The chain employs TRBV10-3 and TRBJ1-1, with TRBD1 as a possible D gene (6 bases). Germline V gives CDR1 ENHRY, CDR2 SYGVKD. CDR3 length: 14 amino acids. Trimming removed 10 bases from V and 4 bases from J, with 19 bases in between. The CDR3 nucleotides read TGTGCCACAGGATTAGGGGGGGAGGCCACTGAAGCTTTCTTT. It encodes CATGLGGEATEAFF.

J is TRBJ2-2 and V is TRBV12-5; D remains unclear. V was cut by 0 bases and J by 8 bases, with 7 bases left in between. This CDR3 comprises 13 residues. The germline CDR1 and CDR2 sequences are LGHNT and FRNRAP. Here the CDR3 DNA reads TGTGCTAGTGGTTTGGTAACGGTGGGGGAGCTGTTTTTT. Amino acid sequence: CASGLVTVGELFF.

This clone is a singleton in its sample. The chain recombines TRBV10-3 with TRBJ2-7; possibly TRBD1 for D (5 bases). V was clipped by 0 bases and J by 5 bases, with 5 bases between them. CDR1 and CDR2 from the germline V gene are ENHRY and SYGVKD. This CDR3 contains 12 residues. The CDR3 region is CAISESTDEQYF. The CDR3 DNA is TGTGCCATCAGTGAGTCGACAGACGAGCAGTACTTC.

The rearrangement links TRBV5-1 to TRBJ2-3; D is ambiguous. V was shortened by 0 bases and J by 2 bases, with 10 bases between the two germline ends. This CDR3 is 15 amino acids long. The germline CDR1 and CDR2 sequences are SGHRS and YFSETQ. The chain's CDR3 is CASSLGPTFTDTQYF. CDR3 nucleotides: TGCGCCAGCAGCTTGGGGCCGACATTCACAGATACGCAGTATTTT.